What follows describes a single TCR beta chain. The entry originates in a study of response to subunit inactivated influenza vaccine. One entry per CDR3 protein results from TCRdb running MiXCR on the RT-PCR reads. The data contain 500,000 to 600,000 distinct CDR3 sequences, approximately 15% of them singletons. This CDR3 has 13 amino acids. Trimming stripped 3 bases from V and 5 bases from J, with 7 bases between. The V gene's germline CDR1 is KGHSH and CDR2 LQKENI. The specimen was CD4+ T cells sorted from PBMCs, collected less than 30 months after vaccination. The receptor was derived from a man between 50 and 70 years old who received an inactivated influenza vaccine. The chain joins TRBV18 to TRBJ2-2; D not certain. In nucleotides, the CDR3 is TGTGCCAGCTCACCGCAGACTACCGGGGAGCTGTTTTTT. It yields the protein CASSPQTTGELFF.